These 24 T cell receptor beta chains were all obtained from the same sample, sequenced in a study of blood T cell repertoires in COVID-19. Profiled with immunoSEQ multiplex PCR; TCRdb holds only in-frame clones, not every one. The sample lists roughly 250,000 clones, more than 75% occurring once. The sample was peripheral blood. The receptors shown here come from a woman in her 40s who had recovered from COVID-19.

This chain joins TRBV30 and TRBJ2-2, with 8 positions matching TRBD1. This CDR3 contains 17 residues. Germline CDR1 and CDR2: GTSNPN and SVGIG (reference sequence). V lost 0 bases and J lost 3; bases outside the gene matches: 9. CDR3 amino acids: CAWSVARGPPYTGELFF. CDR3 DNA sequence: TGTGCCTGGAGTGTCGCCAGGGGGCCCCCCTACACCGGGGAGCTGTTTTTT.

This chain uses TRBV2 with TRBJ2-5, with 14 bases fitting TRBD2. This CDR3 is 17 amino acids long. Trimming cost V 4 bases and J 7 bases; bases outside gene matches: 11. Germline loops: CDR1 SNHLY, CDR2 FYNNEI. The CDR3 is CASSATRTSGRRGTQYF. DNA for the CDR3: TGTGCCAGCAGTGCAACAAGGACTAGCGGGAGGCGGGGGACCCAGTACTTC.

The chain uses TRBV10-1 and TRBJ1-1, with D perhaps TRBD1 (6 bases). Per germline, CDR1 WNHNN and CDR2 SYGVQD (reference sequence). The CDR3 totals 15 residues. Between the trimmed V and J ends, which lost 2 bases and 1 base, there was a span of 11 bases. CDR3 sequence reads: CASSEAGAGNTEAFF. The CDR3 DNA follows: TGCGCCAGCAGTGAGGCGGGGGCCGGGAACACTGAAGCTTTCTTT.

The V and J genes are TRBV19 and TRBJ2-3, with D maybe TRBD1 (5 bases). Per the germline V gene, CDR1 is LNHDA and CDR2 is SQIVND (reference sequence). The germline V and J ends were trimmed by 3 bases and 6 bases, with 10 bases remaining between them. The CDR3 sequence is 13 residues long. The DNA for the CDR3 is TGTGCCAGTAGTATGGGGCGAGCGGATACGCAGTATTTT. Translating gives CASSMGRADTQYF.

This clone has only a few counts. The rearrangement uses TRBV30 and TRBJ1-2; a possible D gene is TRBD1 (6 bases). CDR1 is GTSNPN and CDR2 is SVGIG in the germline V gene (reference sequence). The V end was cut by 1 base, the J end by 4 bases, with 7 bases between. The CDR3 spans 12 residues. CDR3 sequence (DNA): TGTGCCTGGAGTGGGGGGCCCTATGGCTACACCTTC. Its protein is CAWSGGPYGYTF.

V gene TRBV5-6 combines with J gene TRBJ2-1; 8 positions agree with TRBD2. Germline lookup yields CDR1 SGHDT and CDR2 YYEEEE. V trimming: 4 bases; J trimming: 8 bases; junction bases outside the gene matches: 11. The CDR3 has 15 amino acids. Written as DNA, the CDR3 is TGTGCCAGCAGCCTCGGTCCGGGAGGGCGCCATGAGCAGTTCTTC. Translation gives CASSLGPGGRHEQFF.

CDR3 region: CASSSNRDSPYEQYF. For the CDR3, the DNA is TGCGCCAGCAGCTCGAACCGGGACAGTCCCTACGAGCAGTACTTC. The chain links TRBV5-1 to TRBJ2-7, with 7 bases aligning to TRBD1. Trimming at V came to 3 bases and at J to 2 bases, leaving 8 bases not matched to a gene. The CDR3 contains 15 residues. Germline CDR1 and CDR2: SGHRS and YFSETQ.

CDR3 region: CASSLAHPGLAEYEQYV. CDR3 in DNA: TGTGCCAGCAGCTTAGCCCACCCGGGACTAGCGGAGTACGAGCAGTACGTC. The chain is built from TRBV7-6 and TRBJ2-7, with 11 bases that match TRBD2. Per the germline V gene, CDR1 is SGHVS and CDR2 is FNYEAQ. The J segment lost 4 bases and the V segment lost 0 bases, leaving 8 bases of the junction unmatched. CDR3 length: 17 amino acids.

The rearrangement joins TRBV30 to TRBJ2-5, with 9 bases lining up with TRBD2. The ends lost 3 bases at V and 2 bases at J; junction bases unmatched: 1. Germline CDR1 GTSNPN, CDR2 SVGIG (reference sequence). This CDR3 comprises 13 residues. The CDR3 sequence: CAWSLAGQETQYF. The CDR3, as DNA: TGTGCCTGGAGCCTAGCGGGGCAAGAGACCCAGTACTTC.

There are a few counts of this clone. This chain uses TRBV16 with TRBJ1-5; D perhaps matches TRBD1 (6 bases). Germline values: CDR1 KGHSY, CDR2 FQNENV. V lost 2 bases and J lost 2, with 10 bases in between. The CDR3 length is 15 residues. CDR3 DNA sequence: TGTGCCAGCAGCCAACTCCGACAGGGCAATCAGCCCCAGCATTTT. Its translation: CASSQLRQGNQPQHF. Supplemented by reference TRBV16 and TRBJ1-5, the full variable domain reads GEEVAQTPKHLVRGEGQKAKLYCAPIKGHSYVFWYQQVLKNEFKFLISFQNENVFDETGMPKERFSAKCLPNSPCSLEIQATKLEDSAVYFCASSQLRQGNQPQHFGDGTRLSIL.

The chain employs TRBV5-1 and TRBJ1-1; TRBD1 aligns across 8 bases. The J segment lost 3 bases and the V segment lost 4 bases, leaving 11 bases of the junction unmatched. Germline V gene lookup returns CDR1 SGHRS and CDR2 YFSETQ. The CDR3 totals 16 residues. The CDR3 DNA is TGCGCCAGCAGCAAAGGACAGGGTTTGTGGGACACTGAAGCTTTCTTT. As protein: CASSKGQGLWDTEAFF.

The genes are TRBV23-1 and TRBJ2-5; TRBD2 is a possible D gene (7 bases). TRBV23-1 belongs to the ORF category, with a function that is uncertain. V lost 0 bases to trimming and J lost 3 bases, with 20 bases between them. The CDR3 spans 18 residues. This chain's CDR3 is CASSQSPADGGGKETQYF. The CDR3 DNA sequence: TGCGCCAGCAGTCAATCCCCCGCGGATGGGGGGGGCAAAGAGACCCAGTACTTC.

The rearrangement joins TRBV5-1 to TRBJ1-5; no reliable D call. Trimming took off 7 bases at V and 0 bases at J, with 11 bases between the two ends. The CDR3 sequence is 14 residues long. Germline values: CDR1 SGHRS, CDR2 YFSETQ. CDR3 nucleotide sequence: TGCGCCAGCGCCCCGGGAGTTAGCAATCAGCCCCAGCATTTT. Its protein product is CASAPGVSNQPQHF.

Regarding this clone: Its ends do not fully match the called genes, so a read error is possible. The chain carries TRBV5-1 and TRBJ2-3, with D possibly being TRBD2 (6 bases). CDR3 length: 16 amino acids. Germline assignment: CDR1 SGHRS and CDR2 YFSETQ. The CDR3 region is CASSLALGGPTGTQYF. In DNA, the CDR3 is TGCGCCAGCAGCTTGGCCTTGGGAGGCCCCACAGGTACGCAGTATTTT.

The genes are TRBV6-2 or TRBV6-3 and TRBJ1-2, with D unresolved. Germline CDR1 and CDR2: MNHEY and SVGEGT. The V and J ends lost 2 bases and 8 bases respectively, with 6 bases between them. The CDR3 is made up of 11 amino acids. The chain's CDR3 is CASSYGRGYTF. In DNA form, the CDR3 reads TGTGCCAGCAGTTACGGCAGGGGCTACACCTTC.

This clone was picked up one time. The chain uses TRBV10-2 and TRBJ2-1, with 14 bases aligning to TRBD2. With V trimmed by 0 bases and J by 5 bases, 9 bases remained unmatched. Germline loops: CDR1 WSHSY, CDR2 SAAADI. The CDR3 consists of 19 residues. The CDR3 protein is CASSESGGRLAGGNNEQFF. The DNA of the CDR3 is TGCGCCAGCAGTGAGTCGGGGGGGAGACTAGCGGGAGGGAACAATGAGCAGTTCTTC.

V usage is TRBV3-1 (or the pseudogene TRBV3-2) and J usage is TRBJ1-2; D possibly corresponds to TRBD1 (6 bases). V was cut by 4 bases and J by 2 bases, with 11 bases left in between. The germline CDR1 and CDR2 sequences are LGHDT and YNNKEL (reference sequence). The CDR3 runs to 14 residues. Here the CDR3 DNA reads TGTGCCAGCAGCCCAGGACAGCCCAACTATGGCTACACCTTC. Residues: CASSPGQPNYGYTF.

V gene TRBV9 combines with J gene TRBJ2-5, with D perhaps TRBD2 (7 bases). This CDR3 contains 15 residues. V lost 3 bases, J lost 2 bases, and 14 bases lay in between. Germline V lookup: CDR1 SGDLS, CDR2 YYNGEE. The CDR3 sequence is CASSAAGAAQETQYF. The CDR3 bases are TGTGCCAGCAGCGCCGCGGGGGCAGCACAAGAGACCCAGTACTTC. The full variable domain, in which reference TRBV9 and TRBJ2-5 provide the parts outside the CDR3, is DSGVTQTPKHLITATGQRVTLRCSPRSGDLSVYWYQQSLDQGLQFLIQYYNGEERAKGNILERFSAQQFPDLHSELNLSSLELGDSALYFCASSAAGAAQETQYFGPGTRLLVL.

This clone has just a few counts. CDR3 in amino acids: CASSFFSPSNQPQHF. In DNA form, the CDR3 reads TGTGCCAGCAGCTTTTTCAGTCCAAGCAATCAGCCCCAGCATTTT. V gene TRBV5-6 combines with J gene TRBJ1-5; D ambiguous. This CDR3 contains 15 residues. V lost 2 bases and J 1 base, leaving 10 bases between the germline ends. The V gene's germline CDR1 is SGHDT and CDR2 YYEEEE.

The chain recombines TRBV4-3 with TRBJ2-3, with 9 bases matching TRBD2. V was pared by 0 bases and J by 3 bases, with 10 bases of the junction left unmatched. The CDR3 loop spans 18 amino acids. Germline V gene lookup returns CDR1 LGHNA and CDR2 YSLEER. CDR3 in DNA: TGCGCCAGCAGCCAAGATGAGGGTAGCGGGGGAGGGACAGATACGCAGTATTTT. Protein sequence: CASSQDEGSGGGTDTQYF.

The genes are TRBV3-1 (or the pseudogene TRBV3-2) and TRBJ1-5; weak D call: TRBD1 (6 bases). The germline gives CDR1 LGHDT, CDR2 YNNKEL (reference sequence). The CDR3 covers 14 residues. Trimming shortened V by 1 base and J by 9 bases, and 13 bases separated the two germline ends. Here the CDR3 DNA reads TGTGCCAGCAGCCAAGGGGGGCCCAAGGGGCCCCAGCATTTT. This gives the protein CASSQGGPKGPQHF.

J is TRBJ1-1 and V is TRBV6-5; tentative D call: TRBD1 (5 bases). The germline V gene has CDR1 MNHEY and CDR2 SVGAGI. With 2 bases removed from V and 4 bases from J, the gap between germline ends came to 14 bases. CDR3 length: 15 residues. The CDR3 coding sequence is TGTGCCAGCAGTTACGGGGGGGGGTTGACCACTGAAGCTTTCTTT. Residues: CASSYGGGLTTEAFF.

The gene calls are TRBV4-2 and TRBJ2-7, with a tentative D call TRBD2 (5 bases). CDR1 and CDR2 from the germline V gene are LGHNA and YNFKEQ. V was shortened by 0 bases and J by 2 bases, with 11 bases between the two germline ends. The CDR3 has 15 amino acids. CDR3 in amino acids: CASSQEGAAPYEQYF. The CDR3 DNA reads as TGTGCCAGCAGCCAAGAGGGAGCGGCCCCCTACGAGCAGTACTTC.

J is TRBJ2-7 and V is TRBV21-1; the tabulated D call, TRBD1, remains unverified against the DNA. TRBV21-1 is deemed a pseudogene. There are 15 residues in the CDR3. The DNA for the CDR3 is TGTGCCAGCAGCAAAAGGGGCCGCGGAGCCTACGAGCAGTACGTC. Protein product: CASSKRGRGAYEQYV.